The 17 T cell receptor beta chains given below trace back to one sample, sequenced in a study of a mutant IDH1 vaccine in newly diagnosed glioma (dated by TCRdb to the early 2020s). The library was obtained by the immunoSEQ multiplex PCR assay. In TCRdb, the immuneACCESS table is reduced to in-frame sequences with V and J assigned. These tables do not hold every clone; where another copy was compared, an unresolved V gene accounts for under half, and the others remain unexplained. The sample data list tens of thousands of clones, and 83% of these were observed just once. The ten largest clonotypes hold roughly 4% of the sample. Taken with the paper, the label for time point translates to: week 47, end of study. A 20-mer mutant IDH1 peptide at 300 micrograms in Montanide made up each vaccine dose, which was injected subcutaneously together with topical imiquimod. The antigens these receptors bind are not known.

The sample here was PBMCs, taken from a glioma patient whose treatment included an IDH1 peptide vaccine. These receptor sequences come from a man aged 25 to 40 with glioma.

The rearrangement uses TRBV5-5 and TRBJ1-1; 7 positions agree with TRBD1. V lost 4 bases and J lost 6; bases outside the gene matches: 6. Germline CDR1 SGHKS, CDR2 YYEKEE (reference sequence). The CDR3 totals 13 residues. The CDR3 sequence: CASSGGQRAEAFF. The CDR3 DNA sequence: TGTGCCAGCAGCGGGGGACAGCGGGCTGAAGCTTTCTTT.

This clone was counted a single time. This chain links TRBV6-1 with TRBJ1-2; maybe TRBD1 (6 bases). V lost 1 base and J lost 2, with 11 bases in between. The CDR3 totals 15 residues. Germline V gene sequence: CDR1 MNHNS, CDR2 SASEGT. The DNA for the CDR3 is TGTGCCAGCAGTGAAGAGGCAGGGGCAAACTATGGCTACACCTTC. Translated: CASSEEAGANYGYTF.

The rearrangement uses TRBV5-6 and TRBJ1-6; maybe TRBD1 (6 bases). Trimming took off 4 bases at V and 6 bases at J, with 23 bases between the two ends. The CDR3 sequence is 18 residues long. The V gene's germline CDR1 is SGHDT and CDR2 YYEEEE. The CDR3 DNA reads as TGTGCCAGCAGCGCGCTGGGACAAGGGGCGCGAGGTAATTCACCCCTCCACTTT. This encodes CASSALGQGARGNSPLHF. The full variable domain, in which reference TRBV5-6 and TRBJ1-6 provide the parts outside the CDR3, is DAGVTQSPTHLIKTRGQQVTLRCSPKSGHDTVSWYQQALGQGPQFIFQYYEEEERQRGNFPDRFSGHQFPNYSSELNVNALLLGDSALYLCASSALGQGARGNSPLHFGNGTRLTVT.

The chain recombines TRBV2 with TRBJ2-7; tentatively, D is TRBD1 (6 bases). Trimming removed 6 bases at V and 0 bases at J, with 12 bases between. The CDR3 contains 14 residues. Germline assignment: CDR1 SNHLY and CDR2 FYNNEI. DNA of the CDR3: TGTGCCAGCAGGGAGGACAGCCACTCCTACGAGCAGTACTTC. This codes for CASREDSHSYEQYF.

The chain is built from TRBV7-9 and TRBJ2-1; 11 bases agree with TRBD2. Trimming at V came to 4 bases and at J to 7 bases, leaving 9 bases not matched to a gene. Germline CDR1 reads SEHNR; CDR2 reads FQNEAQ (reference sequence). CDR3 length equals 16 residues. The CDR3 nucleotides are TGTGCCAGCAGCTCCTCCGGGACTAGCGGAGAAAATGAGCAGTTCTTC. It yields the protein CASSSSGTSGENEQFF.

This CDR3 reads CASSYGSSGNTIYF. In DNA form, the CDR3 reads TGTGCCAGCAGTTATGGTAGCTCTGGAAACACCATATATTTT. This chain links TRBV6-5 with TRBJ1-3, with D unresolved. Trimming stripped 3 bases from V and 0 bases from J, with 6 bases between. CDR3 length: 14 amino acids. Germline V CDR1 and CDR2: MNHEY, SVGAGI.

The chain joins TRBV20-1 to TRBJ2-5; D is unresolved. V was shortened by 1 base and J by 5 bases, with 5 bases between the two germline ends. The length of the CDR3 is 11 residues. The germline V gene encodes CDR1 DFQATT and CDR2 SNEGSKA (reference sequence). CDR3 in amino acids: CSARGGETQYF. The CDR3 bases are TGCAGTGCTAGAGGGGGTGAGACCCAGTACTTC.

The CDR3 reads CARSLGRGYGSPLHF. In DNA, the CDR3 is TGTGCCAGAAGCCTGGGCAGGGGATACGGTTCACCCCTCCACTTT. This chain links TRBV19 with TRBJ1-6, with D tentatively TRBD1 (6 bases). This CDR3 spans 15 amino acids. Germline loops: CDR1 LNHDA, CDR2 SQIVND (reference sequence). Trimming cost V 9 bases and J 9 bases, with 21 bases left between them. The full variable domain, its missing parts supplied by reference TRBV19 and TRBJ1-6, is DGGITQSPKYLFRKEGQNVTLSCEQNLNHDAMYWYRQDPGQGLRLIYYSQIVNDFQKGDIAEGYSVSREKKESFPLTVTSAQKNPTAFYLCARSLGRGYGSPLHFGNGTRLTVT.

As DNA, the CDR3 is TGTGCCAGCAGTCCCAACCGGGCCCCCCAAGAGACCCAGTACTTC. Amino acid sequence: CASSPNRAPQETQYF. The rearrangement links TRBV11-2 to TRBJ2-5; D not resolved. The CDR3 has 15 amino acids. Germline V gene sequence: CDR1 SGHAT, CDR2 FQNNGV. The V gene lost 6 bases and the J gene lost 1 base, with 15 bases spanning the gap.

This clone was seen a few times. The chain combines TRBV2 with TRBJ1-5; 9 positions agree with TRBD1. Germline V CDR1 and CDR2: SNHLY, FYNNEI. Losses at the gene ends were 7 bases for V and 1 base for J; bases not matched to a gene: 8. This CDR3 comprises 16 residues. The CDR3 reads CASKVQGASSNQPQHF. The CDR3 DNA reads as TGTGCCAGCAAGGTACAGGGGGCTTCAAGCAATCAGCCCCAGCATTTT. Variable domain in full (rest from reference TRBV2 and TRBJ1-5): EPEVTQTPSHQVTQMGQEVILRCVPISNHLYFYWYRQILGQKVEFLVSFYNNEISEKSEIFDDQFSVERPDGSNFTLKIRSTKLEDSAMYFCASKVQGASSNQPQHFGDGTRLSIL.

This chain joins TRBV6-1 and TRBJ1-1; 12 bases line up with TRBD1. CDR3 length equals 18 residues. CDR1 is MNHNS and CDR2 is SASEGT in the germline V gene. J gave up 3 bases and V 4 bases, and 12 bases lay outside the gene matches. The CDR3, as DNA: TGTGCCAGCAGTGTCCGAAGACGGGACAGGGGGCTCCACACTGAAGCTTTCTTT. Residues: CASSVRRRDRGLHTEAFF.

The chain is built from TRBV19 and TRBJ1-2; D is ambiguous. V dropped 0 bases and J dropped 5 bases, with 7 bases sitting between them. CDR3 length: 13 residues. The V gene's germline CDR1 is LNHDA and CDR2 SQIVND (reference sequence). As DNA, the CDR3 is TGTGCCAGTAGTATAGATCTTGGGTATGGCTACACCTTC. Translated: CASSIDLGYGYTF.

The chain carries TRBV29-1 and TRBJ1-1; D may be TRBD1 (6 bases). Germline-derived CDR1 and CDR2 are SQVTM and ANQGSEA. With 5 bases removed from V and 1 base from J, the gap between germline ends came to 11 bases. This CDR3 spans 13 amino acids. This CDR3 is CSVITGWNTEAFF. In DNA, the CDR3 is TGCAGCGTTATTACAGGGTGGAACACTGAAGCTTTCTTT.

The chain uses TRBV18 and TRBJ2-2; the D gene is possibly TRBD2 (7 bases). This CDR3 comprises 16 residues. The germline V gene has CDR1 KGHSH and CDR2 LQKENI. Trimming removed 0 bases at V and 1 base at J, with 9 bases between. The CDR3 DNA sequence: TGTGCCAGCTCACCACCGGGGGGGCTGAACACCGGGGAGCTGTTTTTT. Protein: CASSPPGGLNTGELFF.

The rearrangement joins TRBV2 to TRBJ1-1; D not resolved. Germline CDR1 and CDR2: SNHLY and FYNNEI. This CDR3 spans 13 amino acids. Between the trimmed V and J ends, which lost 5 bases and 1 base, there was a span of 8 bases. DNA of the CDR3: TGTGCCAGCAGTCGACGGGAGAACACTGAAGCTTTCTTT. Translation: CASSRRENTEAFF.

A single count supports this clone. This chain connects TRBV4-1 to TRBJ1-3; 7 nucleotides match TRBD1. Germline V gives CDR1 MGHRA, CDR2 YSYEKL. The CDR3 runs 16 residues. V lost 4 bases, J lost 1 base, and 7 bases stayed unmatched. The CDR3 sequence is CASSLGDSFSGNTIYF. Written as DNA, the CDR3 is TGCGCCAGCAGCCTGGGGGACAGCTTTTCTGGAAACACCATATATTTT.

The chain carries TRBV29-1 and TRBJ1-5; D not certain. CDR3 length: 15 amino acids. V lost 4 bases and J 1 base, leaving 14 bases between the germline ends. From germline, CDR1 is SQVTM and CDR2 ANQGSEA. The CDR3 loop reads CSVGGGPGSNQPQHF. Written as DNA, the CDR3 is TGCAGCGTTGGTGGAGGACCGGGGAGCAATCAGCCCCAGCATTTT.